The clone carrying this TCR beta chain showed up just once. Its specificity is not known. Trimming cost V 3 bases and J 3 bases, with 11 bases left between them. CDR3 length equals 14 residues. The germline V gene has CDR1 MDHEN and CDR2 SYDVKM. The data were obtained in a study of blood T cells in healthy people across ages. Notes on the study in general: Roughly linear age-related decline in beta diversity appeared, significant by age roughly 40. In the absence of known donor CMV status, changes in expanded clonotypes were possibly confounded. The unsorted PBMCs prevented any conclusive comparison of naive versus antigen-experienced cells.

It was with a sample-barcoded 5' primer and a J-beta primer mix that a second PCR of about 6 to 12 cycles was run. From the 5' RACE reads, TCRdb called clonotypes with MiXCR, one entry per CDR3 protein. The data hold approximately 290,000 distinct CDR3 sequences, with roughly 26% observed a single time. PBMCs, at least 6 million per sample, were isolated. The sequence derives from a woman aged 70 to 79 in good health. The sequenced sample consisted of blood. This chain uses TRBV28 with TRBJ1-1, with D unclear. This chain's CDR3 is CASSLSPWDTEAFF. The CDR3 DNA follows: TGTGCCAGCAGTTTGAGCCCCTGGGACACTGAAGCTTTCTTT. The full variable domain, completed using reference TRBV28 and TRBJ1-1, is DVKVTQSSRYLVKRTGEKVFLECVQDMDHENMFWYRQDPGLGLRLIYFSYDVKMKEKGDIPEGYSVSREKKERFSLILESASTNQTSMYLCASSLSPWDTEAFFGQGTRLTVV.